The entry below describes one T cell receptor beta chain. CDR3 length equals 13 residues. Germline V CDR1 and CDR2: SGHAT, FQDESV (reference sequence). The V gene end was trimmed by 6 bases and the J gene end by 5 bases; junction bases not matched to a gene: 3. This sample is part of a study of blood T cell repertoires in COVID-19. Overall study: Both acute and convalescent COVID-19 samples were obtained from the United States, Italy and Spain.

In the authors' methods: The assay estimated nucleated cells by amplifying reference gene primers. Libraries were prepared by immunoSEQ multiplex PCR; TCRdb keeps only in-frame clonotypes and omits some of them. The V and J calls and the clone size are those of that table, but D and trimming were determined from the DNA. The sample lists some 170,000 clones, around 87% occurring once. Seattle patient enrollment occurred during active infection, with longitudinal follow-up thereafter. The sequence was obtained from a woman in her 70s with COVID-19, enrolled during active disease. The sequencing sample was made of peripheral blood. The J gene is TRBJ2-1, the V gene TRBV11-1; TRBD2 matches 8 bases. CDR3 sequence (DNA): TGTGCCAGCAGACCAGCGGGAGACAATGAGCAGTTCTTC. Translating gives CASRPAGDNEQFF.